One sample yielded the 32 T cell receptor beta chains listed below, sequenced in a study of blood T cell repertoires in COVID-19. Profiling relied on immunoSEQ multiplex PCR, and the TCRdb table lists in-frame clones only, not all of them. The sample lists under 200,000 clones, roughly 90% occurring once. Sequencing was performed on PBMCs or T cells enriched from blood (not recorded which). The receptors here all came from a woman aged 45-59 years who had recovered from COVID-19.

V is TRBV6-5 and J is TRBJ2-7, with 13 bases matching TRBD2. The CDR3 totals 14 residues. Germline V lookup: CDR1 MNHEY, CDR2 SVGAGI. With V trimmed by 7 bases and J by 7 bases, 7 bases remained unmatched. CDR3 protein: CASTLLAGGLEQYF. The CDR3 bases are TGTGCCAGCACCCTACTAGCGGGGGGGCTTGAGCAGTACTTC.

J is TRBJ2-3 and V is TRBV7-8; D perhaps matches TRBD2 (6 bases). V was shortened by 2 bases and J by 1 base, with 19 bases between the two germline ends. The germline CDR1 and CDR2 sequences are SGHVS and FQNEAQ. The CDR3 totals 18 residues. The CDR3 loop reads CASSLRGGDLPRTDTQYF. The CDR3, as DNA: TGTGCCAGCAGCTTACGAGGCGGGGACCTTCCCCGCACAGATACGCAGTATTTT.

The chain links TRBV10-3 to TRBJ1-2, with D perhaps TRBD1 (6 bases). V lost 6 bases and J lost 3, with 14 bases in between. Germline V gene sequence: CDR1 ENHRY, CDR2 SYGVKD. There are 14 residues in the CDR3. The CDR3 nucleotides are TGTGCCATCAGGCCGAGACAGGATGACTATGGCTACACCTTC. Amino acid sequence: CAIRPRQDDYGYTF.

CDR3 loop: CSASPGGDLRAKNIQYF. CDR3 bases: TGCAGTGCTAGTCCAGGGGGCGACCTAAGAGCCAAAAACATTCAGTACTTC. V usage is TRBV20-1 and J usage is TRBJ2-4; TRBD1 agrees at 8 bases. J gave up 0 bases and V 3 bases, and 10 bases lay outside the gene matches. The CDR3 is made up of 17 amino acids. Germline V gene data show CDR1 as DFQATT and CDR2 as SNEGSKA (reference sequence).

The genes are TRBV7-2 and TRBJ2-7, with D perhaps TRBD2 (5 bases). The CDR3 contains 14 residues. Germline V CDR1 and CDR2: SGHTA, FQGNSA. V dropped 6 bases and J dropped 3 bases, with 15 bases sitting between them. The CDR3 protein is CASRSLDGNYEQYF. The CDR3 DNA reads TGTGCCAGCAGATCACTCGACGGGAACTACGAGCAGTACTTC.

The chain combines TRBV7-9 with TRBJ2-3, with D perhaps matching TRBD2 (7 bases). CDR1 is SEHNR, CDR2 FQNEAQ, per germline (reference sequence). This CDR3 has 17 amino acids. Trimming removed 5 bases at V and 0 bases at J, with 18 bases between. CDR3 residues: CASSRGAGPPSTDTQYF. The DNA for the CDR3 is TGTGCCAGCAGCCGGGGGGCGGGGCCCCCAAGCACAGATACGCAGTATTTT.

The V and J genes are TRBV11-3 and TRBJ2-3, with 13 positions matching TRBD2. The CDR3 totals 16 residues. Trimming took 0 bases from V and 4 from J; bases not matched to a gene: 1. CDR1 is SGHNT, CDR2 YENEEA, per germline. The CDR3 loop reads CASSLELAGGPDTQYF. The CDR3 DNA reads TGTGCCAGCAGCTTAGAACTAGCGGGGGGGCCAGATACGCAGTATTTT.

This clone is a singleton in its sample. The chain employs TRBV3-1 (or the pseudogene TRBV3-2) and TRBJ2-1; TRBD2 matches at 15 bases. The CDR3 is made up of 18 amino acids. Germline assignment: CDR1 LGHDT and CDR2 YNNKEL (reference sequence). J lost 8 bases, V lost 1 base, and 9 bases had no gene match. CDR3 nucleotides: TGTGCCAGCAGCCAAGCACCAGGACTAGCGGGGGGGCTCCATGAGCAGTTCTTC. Its translation: CASSQAPGLAGGLHEQFF.

J is TRBJ1-3 and V is TRBV29-1; 7 bases are a match to TRBD1. CDR3 length equals 13 residues. The J segment lost 6 bases and the V segment lost 4 bases, leaving 6 bases of the junction unmatched. Germline lookup yields CDR1 SQVTM and CDR2 ANQGSEA. The CDR3 DNA sequence: TGCAGCGTTGGCGGGACAGCAACAAACACCATATATTTT. Translated, it gives CSVGGTATNTIYF.

The chain is built from TRBV11-3 and TRBJ2-1; D gene unclear. The CDR3 length is 15 residues. Germline lookup yields CDR1 SGHNT and CDR2 YENEEA. V lost 3 bases and J lost 0, with 9 bases in between. Written as DNA, the CDR3 is TGTGCCAGCAGCTTCCTGCGTTCCTCCTACAATGAGCAGTTCTTC. The encoded protein is CASSFLRSSYNEQFF.

This clone was observed once. The chain links TRBV19 to TRBJ2-6, with D maybe TRBD1 (5 bases). V was shortened by 5 bases and J by 0 bases, with 8 bases between the two germline ends. The CDR3 runs 15 residues. Germline V gives CDR1 LNHDA, CDR2 SQIVND (reference sequence). This CDR3 is CASSPQGSGANVLTF. The DNA of the CDR3 is TGTGCCAGTAGTCCCCAGGGCTCTGGGGCCAACGTCCTGACTTTC. Using reference TRBV19 and TRBJ2-6 for the parts outside the CDR3, the full variable domain is DGGITQSPKYLFRKEGQNVTLSCEQNLNHDAMYWYRQDPGQGLRLIYYSQIVNDFQKGDIAEGYSVSREKKESFPLTVTSAQKNPTAFYLCASSPQGSGANVLTFGAGSRLTVL.

This clone has a handful of counts. The V gene is TRBV7-8, the J gene TRBJ1-1, with a possible D match to TRBD1 (5 bases). CDR1 is SGHVS, CDR2 FQNEAQ, per germline. The ends were cut back, 6 bases at V and 1 base at J, with 12 bases in the middle. The CDR3 runs to 14 residues. The chain's CDR3 is CASSQRGRNTEAFF. DNA for the CDR3: TGTGCCAGCAGTCAGCGGGGCCGGAACACTGAAGCTTTCTTT.

This rearrangement joins TRBV19 to TRBJ2-1, with D possibly TRBD1 on 6 matching bases. The V and J ends lost 11 bases and 6 bases respectively, with 17 bases between them. Germline lookup yields CDR1 LNHDA and CDR2 SQIVND (reference sequence). The CDR3 covers 13 residues. The DNA for the CDR3 is TGTGCCTCCCAAGAGGGGGAGATCAATGAGCAGTTCTTC. Its protein product is CASQEGEINEQFF. The full variable domain, its missing parts supplied by reference TRBV19 and TRBJ2-1, is DGGITQSPKYLFRKEGQNVTLSCEQNLNHDAMYWYRQDPGQGLRLIYYSQIVNDFQKGDIAEGYSVSREKKESFPLTVTSAQKNPTAFYLCASQEGEINEQFFGPGTRLTVL.

This chain uses TRBV6-6 with TRBJ2-5; possibly TRBD2 for D (6 bases). Germline values: CDR1 MNHNY, CDR2 SVGAGI (reference sequence). This CDR3 has 17 residues. V was cut by 5 bases and J by 1 base, with 20 bases left in between. In nucleotides, the CDR3 is TGTGCCAGCAGTCCGGGACGGGCAGCGGGTATCCAAGAGACCCAGTACTTC. This codes for CASSPGRAAGIQETQYF.

This chain connects TRBV29-1 to TRBJ2-2; D uncertain. Germline V CDR1 and CDR2: SQVTM, ANQGSEA. This CDR3 spans 12 amino acids. V lost 7 bases, J lost 1 base, and 7 bases lay in between. The CDR3 is CSGLKNTGELFF. The CDR3 nucleotides are TGCAGCGGGCTGAAGAACACCGGGGAGCTGTTTTTT.

The V gene is TRBV7-9, the J gene TRBJ2-7, with 7 nucleotides matching TRBD1. Germline V gives CDR1 SEHNR, CDR2 FQNEAQ (reference sequence). The CDR3 is 14 residues long. After removal of 5 bases from V and 1 base from J, the junction contained 5 bases not matched to a gene. The CDR3 reads CASSARDRSYEQYF. The CDR3 DNA reads TGTGCCAGCAGCGCCCGGGACAGATCCTACGAGCAGTACTTC.

This chain uses TRBV11-3 with TRBJ2-2; the match to TRBD1 covers 7 bases. Germline CDR1 reads SGHNT; CDR2 reads YENEEA. The trim removed 8 bases at V and 0 bases at J, leaving 9 bases unmatched. The CDR3 runs 16 residues. CDR3 nucleotides: TGTGCCAGCTCGACGACCGGGACAGCGAACACCGGGGAGCTGTTTTTT. It yields the protein CASSTTGTANTGELFF.

V gene TRBV11-3 combines with J gene TRBJ1-1, with D perhaps matching TRBD1 (5 bases). CDR3 length: 15 amino acids. V lost 5 bases to trimming and J lost 6 bases, with 19 bases between them. Looked up from germline, CDR1 is SGHNT and CDR2 is YENEEA. In DNA, the CDR3 is TGTGCCAGCAGCAATCGGAGGGAAGGAGGGGCTGAAGCTTTCTTT. This encodes CASSNRREGGAEAFF.

The V and J genes are TRBV4-3 and TRBJ2-1, with 12 nucleotides matching TRBD2. This CDR3 contains 17 residues. The germline gives CDR1 LGHNA, CDR2 YSLEER. The V and J ends lost 0 bases and 7 bases, in that order; junction bases with no gene match: 7. The CDR3 coding sequence is TGCGCCAGCAGCCAAGATCTCCTAGCGGGGGGGCGGAATGAGCAGTTCTTC. Protein sequence: CASSQDLLAGGRNEQFF.

The rearrangement joins TRBV4-3 to TRBJ2-3, with D uncertain. The V end was cut by 3 bases, the J end by 0 bases, with 16 bases between. The CDR3 length is 17 residues. The V gene's germline CDR1 is LGHNA and CDR2 YSLEER. The CDR3 loop is CASSQSAWAASTDTQYF. The CDR3, as DNA: TGCGCCAGCAGCCAGTCAGCTTGGGCAGCTAGCACAGATACGCAGTATTTT.

The chain is built from TRBV2 and TRBJ1-4, with no clear D. The length of the CDR3 is 14 residues. V was trimmed by 8 bases and J by 7 bases, leaving 17 bases between them. Germline CDR1 is SNHLY and CDR2 is FYNNEI. The CDR3 reads CASSVGRLGEKLFF. The DNA for the CDR3 is TGTGCCAGCTCTGTCGGCAGGTTAGGTGAAAAACTGTTTTTT.

The chain joins TRBV2 to TRBJ1-1; 7 bases are shared with TRBD1. CDR3 length equals 15 residues. Germline-derived CDR1 and CDR2 are SNHLY and FYNNEI. Germline trimming cut 4 bases from V and 4 bases from J; bases unmatched to any gene: 9. The CDR3 here is CASSAQGGAGTEAFF. DNA of the CDR3: TGTGCCAGCAGTGCACAAGGGGGCGCGGGCACTGAAGCTTTCTTT.

The rearrangement uses TRBV9 and TRBJ2-2; maybe TRBD1 (5 bases). This CDR3 has 15 residues. V was trimmed by 0 bases and J by 1 base, leaving 7 bases between them. Germline values: CDR1 SGDLS, CDR2 YYNGEE. This chain's CDR3 is CASSVVGQNTGELFF. DNA of the CDR3: TGTGCCAGCAGCGTAGTGGGGCAGAACACCGGGGAGCTGTTTTTT.

This clone was observed a few times. The gene calls are TRBV4-3 and TRBJ2-5; D might be TRBD1 (5 bases). Trimming cost V 0 bases and J 1 base, with 9 bases left between them. Germline loops: CDR1 LGHNA, CDR2 YSLEER. This CDR3 region has 15 residues. CDR3 loop: CASSQERQTQETQYF. The CDR3 nucleotides are TGCGCCAGCAGCCAAGAACGACAGACCCAAGAGACCCAGTACTTC.

The chain carries TRBV7-8 and TRBJ2-7, with D uncertain. The V and J ends lost 5 bases and 4 bases respectively, with 9 bases between them. CDR1 and CDR2 from the germline V gene are SGHVS and FQNEAQ. This CDR3 has 12 amino acids. CDR3 protein: CASSTTPYEQYF. The CDR3 DNA is TGTGCCAGCAGCACGACACCTTACGAGCAGTACTTC.

The V gene is TRBV5-1, the J gene TRBJ2-1; 14 bases align to TRBD2. V was pared by 4 bases and J by 0 bases, with 3 bases of the junction left unmatched. Per germline, CDR1 SGHRS and CDR2 YFSETQ. This CDR3 comprises 17 residues. Here the CDR3 DNA reads TGCGCCAGCAGCCCAGGGACTAGCGGGGGCTCCTACAATGAGCAGTTCTTC. This encodes CASSPGTSGGSYNEQFF.

The rearrangement joins TRBV19 to TRBJ1-5; TRBD1 aligns across 8 bases. CDR1 is LNHDA and CDR2 is SQIVND in the germline V gene (reference sequence). The CDR3 runs to 16 residues. Unmatched junction bases numbered 17, after V lost 9 bases and J lost 7 bases. Here the CDR3 reads CASTNGRQGAVQPQHF. The CDR3 nucleotides are TGTGCCAGCACTAACGGGCGTCAGGGGGCAGTGCAGCCCCAGCATTTT.

V and J are TRBV7-8 and TRBJ2-7, with 10 bases lining up with TRBD2. The CDR3 covers 15 residues. Germline V CDR1 and CDR2: SGHVS, FQNEAQ. V lost 5 bases and J lost 2; bases outside the gene matches: 6. The CDR3 DNA follows: TGTGCCAGCAGCCCAAGGACTAGCGGAGCCTACGAGCAGTACTTC. It specifies CASSPRTSGAYEQYF.

The chain links TRBV6-5 to TRBJ1-6, with D possibly being TRBD1 (6 bases). This CDR3 contains 13 residues. The V end was cut by 6 bases, the J end by 7 bases, with 10 bases between. The V gene's germline CDR1 is MNHEY and CDR2 SVGAGI. The CDR3 is CASRYTGNSPLHF. The CDR3 DNA follows: TGTGCCAGCAGGTACACAGGGAATTCACCCCTCCACTTT.

The CDR3, as DNA: TGTGCCAGCAGCTTAGCTTGGTTTCGACAGAAGAACACTGAAGCTTTCTTT. Its translation is CASSLAWFRQKNTEAFF. The chain links TRBV7-2 to TRBJ1-1; a possible D gene is TRBD1 (5 bases). This CDR3 region has 17 residues. Germline CDR1 and CDR2: SGHTA and FQGNSA. Between the trimmed V and J ends, which lost 0 bases and 1 base, there was a span of 15 bases.

The chain has TRBV6-5 and TRBJ2-5; D unclear. This CDR3 is 14 amino acids long. V was cut by 5 bases and J by 4 bases, with 14 bases left in between. The germline V gene encodes CDR1 MNHEY and CDR2 SVGAGI. The CDR3 spells CASSPLWSGETQYF. CDR3 DNA: TGTGCCAGCAGTCCCCTCTGGTCGGGAGAGACCCAGTACTTC.

V and J are TRBV4-3 and TRBJ1-4; TRBD1 matches 9 bases. Trimming removed 4 bases from V and 5 bases from J; junction bases left unmatched: 2. CDR3 length: 14 amino acids. Looked up from germline, CDR1 is LGHNA and CDR2 is YSLEER. The CDR3 region has the DNA TGCGCCAGCAGCCTTGGGACAGGGAATGAAAAACTGTTTTTT. Its protein product is CASSLGTGNEKLFF.